The rows below give T cell receptor beta chains drawn from one sample of a study of blood T cell repertoires in COVID-19. Repertoires were generated with immunoSEQ multiplex PCR, while TCRdb's copy carries only in-frame clones and drops some. The sample lists 150,000 to 200,000 clones; 75% to 85% were seen once. Source material: peripheral blood. The receptor source for this set is a woman in her thirties or forties with COVID-19, enrolled during active disease. Both conserved end residues are part of each CDR3. A D gene is named only where the DNA matches it firmly. A row's size may be missing; if present it is once, few, many or a size class.

D | size | J | V | length | DNA | CDR3
. | . | TRBJ2-3 | TRBV3-1/TRBV3-2 | 12 | TGTGCCAGCGGGCAGACCGCAGATACGCAGTATTTT | CASGQTADTQYF
. | once | TRBJ1-6 | TRBV10-2 | 15 | TGCGCCAGCAGCACGGAGATGAGTTTTAATTCACCCCTCCACTTT | CASSTEMSFNSPLHF
. | . | TRBJ1-1 | TRBV7-9 | 14 | TGTGCCAGCAGCTTAGGGACACGAGCTCTTGAAGCTTTCTTT | CASSLGTRALEAFF
TRBD1 | . | TRBJ2-2 | TRBV6-9 | 16 | TGTGCCAGCAGTTATTTATGGGACAGGCCCACCGGGGAGCTGTTTTTT | CASSYLWDRPTGELFF
TRBD1 | . | TRBJ1-5 | TRBV3-1/TRBV3-2 | 13 | TGTGCCAGCAGCCAGGACAGGGCCCAGCCCCAGCATTTT | CASSQDRAQPQHF
. | . | TRBJ1-3 | TRBV2 | 16 | TGTGCCAGCAGCCCCCGCGGAGGGGCTTTAGGAAACACCATATATTTT | CASSPRGGALGNTIYF
. | once | TRBJ1-1 | TRBV30 | 11 | TGTGCCTGGAGTGAGGGGGCTGAAGCTTTCTTT | CAWSEGAEAFF
. | . | TRBJ2-5 | TRBV12-5 | 14 | TGTGCTAGTGGTTTGGTACGCGGGTGCGAGACCCAGTACTTC | CASGLVRGCETQYF
. | . | TRBJ2-7 | TRBV5-1 | 13 | TGCGCCAGCAGCTCGAGGCAAGAGGGCGAGCAGTACTTC | CASSSRQEGEQYF
TRBD2 | . | TRBJ2-5 | TRBV3-1/TRBV3-2 | 15 | TGTGCCAGCCTCTTCACTAGCGGGGGGGGAGAGACCCAGTACTTC | CASLFTSGGGETQYF
. | . | TRBJ2-7 | TRBV10-3 | 12 | TGTGCCATCAGTGAAGGGGATGGGGAGCAGTACTTC | CAISEGDGEQYF
. | . | TRBJ1-3 | TRBV15 | 17 | TGTGCCACCAGGGTTGGGGGGGGGCCGAGCTCTGGAAACACCATATATTTT | CATRVGGGPSSGNTIYF
. | . | TRBJ2-2 | TRBV5-4 | 14 | TGTGCCAGCAGCCCGCGACAGAACACCGGGGAGCTGTTTTTT | CASSPRQNTGELFF
TRBD2 | . | TRBJ2-1 | TRBV7-8 | 18 | TGTGCCAGCAGCTTAGAATTTAGTCGCGCGGGAGCTTACAATGAGCAGTTCTTC | CASSLEFSRAGAYNEQFF
TRBD2 | . | TRBJ2-1 | TRBV7-9 | 15 | TGTGCCAGCAGCTTTCGGACTAGCGGATACAATGAGCAGTTCTTC | CASSFRTSGYNEQFF
. | . | TRBJ2-3 | TRBV3-1/TRBV3-2 | 22 | TGTGCCAGCAGCCAAAAGGGGCTAGTGACTCCCAACTCTCACTTATGCACAGATACGCAGTATTTT | CASSQKGLVTPNSHLCTDTQYF
TRBD2 | . | TRBJ2-7 | TRBV9 | 15 | TGTGCCAGCAGCCCCCAGGGAGCGGGGCCCGGGGAGCAGTACTTC | CASSPQGAGPGEQYF
TRBD1 | . | TRBJ1-2 | TRBV4-2 | 16 | TGTGCCAGCAGCCAAGGGAGGACAGGGCGAGGTGATGGCTACACCTTC | CASSQGRTGRGDGYTF
. | few | TRBJ2-3 | TRBV2 | 14 | TGTGCCAGCGGTCTGCGCGGAAGCACAGATACGCAGTATTTT | CASGLRGSTDTQYF
. | . | TRBJ2-6 | TRBV2 | 16 | TGTGCCAGCAGTGACCTCAATAAGCCTGGGGCCAACGTCCTGACTTTC | CASSDLNKPGANVLTF
. | . | TRBJ2-7 | TRBV5-6 | 14 | TGTGCCAGCGCCTACGGGCGGGAAGCCTACGAGCAGTACTTC | CASAYGREAYEQYF
TRBD1 | . | TRBJ1-5 | TRBV6-1 | 13 | TGTGCCAGCAGTGACGGGACAGTGGGGACCCAGCATTTT | CASSDGTVGTQHF
. | . | TRBJ2-7 | TRBV6-2/TRBV6-3 | 15 | TGTGCCAGCAGTCGAGCCGGACACAGCTCCTACGAGCAGTACTTC | CASSRAGHSSYEQYF
. | . | TRBJ1-1 | TRBV27 | 14 | TGTGCCAGCTCCGTCCGGGTACCCTTCCAGGAAGCTTTCTTT | CASSVRVPFQEAFF
. | . | TRBJ2-2 | TRBV7-6 | 15 | TGTGCCAGCAGGTCCGGGACTCCCCGTACCGGGGAGCTGTTTTTT | CASRSGTPRTGELFF
TRBD2 | . | TRBJ2-5 | TRBV5-1 | 15 | TGCGCCAGCAGCTATCCGCGGGAGGGCCCTGAGACCCAGTACTTC | CASSYPREGPETQYF
. | . | TRBJ1-3 | TRBV5-4 | 17 | TGTGCCAGCAGCGCCGACACGGGGTTAGCCTCTGGAAACACCATATATTTT | CASSADTGLASGNTIYF
TRBD1 | few | TRBJ1-2 | TRBV10-3 | 14 | TGTGCCATCAGTGGGACAGGGAAAAACTATGGCTACACCTTC | CAISGTGKNYGYTF
. | . | TRBJ1-1 | TRBV6-5 | 13 | TGTGCCAGCACTAATTACAGAAACACTGAAGCTTTCTTT | CASTNYRNTEAFF
TRBD1 | . | TRBJ1-5 | TRBV18 | 14 | TGTGCCAGCTCACCCGGACAGGGTAATCAGCCCCAGCATTTT | CASSPGQGNQPQHF
TRBD2 | . | TRBJ2-1 | TRBV10-3 | 15 | TGTGCCATCAGTGCCCTAGCGGACACCGGGATTGAGCAGTTCTTC | CAISALADTGIEQFF
TRBD2 | . | TRBJ2-5 | TRBV15 | 16 | TGTGCCACCAACCGCCGAGGACTAGCGGGACAAGAGACCCAGTACTTC | CATNRRGLAGQETQYF
TRBD2 | . | TRBJ2-3 | TRBV11-2 | 16 | TGTGCCAGCAGCTTAGGTTTTGCGGGGGATACAGATACGCAGTATTTT | CASSLGFAGDTDTQYF
TRBD1 | . | TRBJ1-1 | TRBV7-9 | 13 | TGTGCCAGCAGCTACGGACAGGGCGAGGGCGCTTTCTTT | CASSYGQGEGAFF
. | once | TRBJ1-1 | TRBV28 | 14 | TGTGCCAGCAGTACAGTGAATATGAACACTGAAGCTTTCTTT | CASSTVNMNTEAFF
. | few | TRBJ1-6 | TRBV11-3 | 13 | TGTGCCAGCAGCTTAGAGGCCACCTCACCCCTCCACTTT | CASSLEATSPLHF
TRBD1 | . | TRBJ1-1 | TRBV11-2 | 13 | TGTGCCAGCAGCGGGACAGTGAACACTGAAGCTTTCTTT | CASSGTVNTEAFF
TRBD1 | . | TRBJ1-1 | TRBV5-6 | 13 | TGTGCCAGCAGCTCCGGGACAGGGGTTGAAGCTTTCTTT | CASSSGTGVEAFF
. | . | TRBJ2-3 | TRBV7-7 | 15 | TGTGCCAGCAGCTCGCAGGGTACCCGCACAGATACGCAGTATTTT | CASSSQGTRTDTQYF
. | . | TRBJ1-5 | TRBV7-9 | 13 | TGTGCCAGCAGCCTCTCTAGCAATCAGCCCCAGCATTTT | CASSLSSNQPQHF
. | . | TRBJ2-1 | TRBV21-1 | 14 | TGTGCCAGCAGCAAAGGCAGGAGGTACAATGAGCAGTTCTTC | CASSKGRRYNEQFF
TRBD1 | once | TRBJ2-3 | TRBV7-3 | 15 | TGTGCCAGCAGCTTAACGACAGGGGAGTGGGATACGCAGTATTTT | CASSLTTGEWDTQYF
. | once | TRBJ2-7 | TRBV5-4 | 14 | TGTGCCAGCAGCTTCCGGGACACTCCCTACGAGCAGTACTTC | CASSFRDTPYEQYF
TRBD2 | . | TRBJ2-1 | TRBV19 | 16 | TGTGCCAGTAGTAGCCTAGCGGGAGTATGGTCAAGTGAGCAGTTCTTC | CASSSLAGVWSSEQFF
. | . | TRBJ2-5 | TRBV6-5 | 13 | TGTGCCAGCAGTTACCGACGGCGGGAGACCCAGTACTTC | CASSYRRRETQYF
TRBD1 | . | TRBJ1-3 | TRBV14 | 18 | TGTGCCAGCAGCCAAGTACTCGGACAGGGAGTATTTGGAAACACCATATATTTT | CASSQVLGQGVFGNTIYF
TRBD2 | . | TRBJ2-3 | TRBV10-3 | 19 | TGTGCCATCAGTAAGGGGACTAGCGCGGCCGTACGTAGCACAGATACGCAGTATTTT | CAISKGTSAAVRSTDTQYF
. | . | TRBJ1-6 | TRBV9 | 15 | TGTGCCAGCAGCTTAAATTCGCAGGGTAATTCACCCCTCCACTTT | CASSLNSQGNSPLHF
TRBD1 | . | TRBJ2-7 | TRBV25-1 | 14 | TGTGCCAGCAGTCCTGAATGGGACAGGGCCGAGCAGTACTTC | CASSPEWDRAEQYF
. | once | TRBJ2-2 | TRBV5-4 | 14 | TGTGCCAGCAGCTTCCAGCGGAACACCGGGGAGCTGTTTTTT | CASSFQRNTGELFF
TRBD1 | few | TRBJ2-7 | TRBV27 | 14 | TGTGCCAGCAGGAGCCGACAGGGATGGTACGAGCAGTACTTC | CASRSRQGWYEQYF
. | . | TRBJ1-2 | TRBV19 | 12 | TGTGCCACCCGGGGGGATACGAGGGGCTACACCTTC | CATRGDTRGYTF
. | . | TRBJ2-7 | TRBV19 | 13 | TGTGCCAGTACCGACTATCTTAGCAGCGAGCAGTACTTC | CASTDYLSSEQYF
TRBD2 | . | TRBJ2-7 | TRBV20-1 | 11 | TGCAGTGCAGCGGGAGAGGGCGAGCAGTACTTC | CSAAGEGEQYF
TRBD1 | . | TRBJ1-5 | TRBV6-2/TRBV6-3 | 15 | TGTGCCAGCAGTTCTCGACAGGGGACATATCAGCCCCAGCATTTT | CASSSRQGTYQPQHF
. | . | TRBJ2-7 | TRBV27 | 14 | TGTGCCAGCACCCAGCAGGGTGGAATCCACGAGCAGTACTTC | CASTQQGGIHEQYF
TRBD2 | once | TRBJ2-7 | TRBV6-2/TRBV6-3 | 16 | TGTGCCAGCAGTTACTCGAAGGGGAGGGGCTCCTACGAGCAGTACTTC | CASSYSKGRGSYEQYF
. | . | TRBJ1-6 | TRBV4-2 | 15 | TGTGCCAGCAGCCAAGTTGAACAGACTAATTCACCCCTCCACTTT | CASSQVEQTNSPLHF
TRBD2 | . | TRBJ2-3 | TRBV19 | 15 | TGTGCCAGTAGTAGGGGTAGCGGGGGCACAGATACGCAGTATTTT | CASSRGSGGTDTQYF
. | . | TRBJ2-7 | TRBV27 | 12 | TGTGCCAGCCAGGGAGGCATTAGCGAGCAGTACTTC | CASQGGISEQYF